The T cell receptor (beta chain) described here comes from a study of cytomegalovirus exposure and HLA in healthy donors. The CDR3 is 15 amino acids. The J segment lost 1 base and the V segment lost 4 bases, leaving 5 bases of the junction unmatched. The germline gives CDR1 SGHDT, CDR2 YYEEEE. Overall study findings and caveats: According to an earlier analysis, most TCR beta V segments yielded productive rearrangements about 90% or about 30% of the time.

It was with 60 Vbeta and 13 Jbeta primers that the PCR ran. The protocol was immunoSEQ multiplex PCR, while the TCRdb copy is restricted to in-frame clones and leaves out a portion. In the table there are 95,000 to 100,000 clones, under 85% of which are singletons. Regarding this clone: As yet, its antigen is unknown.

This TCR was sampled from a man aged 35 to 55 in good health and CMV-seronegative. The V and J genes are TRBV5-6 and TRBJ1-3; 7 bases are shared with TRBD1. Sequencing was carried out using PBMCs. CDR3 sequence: CASSRQGKSGNTIYF. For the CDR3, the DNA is TGTGCCAGCAGCCGACAGGGAAAGTCTGGAAACACCATATATTTT.